This paragraph covers one T cell receptor (beta chain) sequence. Its antigen is still unknown. This entry is derived from a study of T cell responses to AZD1222 COVID-19 vaccine. The study's findings and limits: Spike-specific TCR breadth and depth both grew after two AZD1222 doses.

The CDR3 consists of 14 residues. Germline V gene sequence: CDR1 LGHNT, CDR2 FRNRAP. J gave up 8 bases and V 7 bases, and 10 bases lay outside the gene matches. Libraries were prepared by immunoSEQ multiplex PCR; TCRdb keeps only in-frame clonotypes and omits some of them. The sample lists about 180,000 clones, roughly 92% occurring once. This chain links TRBV12-5 with TRBJ1-4, with 7 bases that match TRBD1. The TCR comes from an adult in good health. The sequencing used peripheral blood, collected on day 0 of AZD1222 vaccination. The CDR3 spells CASAPDRAAEKLFF. Here the CDR3 DNA reads TGTGCTAGTGCCCCAGACAGGGCGGCGGAAAAACTGTTTTTT. Full variable domain (outside the CDR3, taken from reference TRBV12-5 and TRBJ1-4): DARVTQTPRHKVTEMGQEVTMRCQPILGHNTVFWYRQTMMQGLELLAYFRNRAPLDDSGMPKDRFSAEMPDATLATLKIQPSEPRDSAVYFCASAPDRAAEKLFFGSGTQLSVL.